One sample yielded the 3 T cell receptor delta chains listed below, sequenced in a study of Vδ1+ human thymocytes. Study findings and constraints: Thymic TRG and TRD repertoires appeared highly polyclonal, with Gaussian CDR3 length distributions.

RNA was extracted from the cells and then reverse transcribed. The CDR3 regions were amplified by multiplex PCR from V-gene primers to a constant-region primer. TCRdb reanalysed the multiplex PCR reads with CATT. The sample shows over 20,000 delta-chain clones, 7% to 8.5% of them seen only once. These receptors have no identified antigens. The specimen was Vdelta1+ gamma-delta thymocytes from the thymus. Specified subset: FACS-sorted CD3+ TCRalphabeta- TCRVdelta1+ TCRVdelta2- thymocytes. Every receptor here comes from a child under three years old who had congenital heart surgery.

This clone has only a few counts. V and J are TRDV1 and TRDJ1; 8 positions agree with TRDD3. There are 23 residues in the CDR3. Trimming cost V 1 base and J 0 bases; bases outside gene matches: 25. CDR1 is TSWWSYY, CDR2 QGS, per germline. The DNA of the CDR3 is TGTGCTCTTGGGGAACCCCTTCCCGAGCTCATTGTACTGGGGGGGCTATACACCGATAAACTCATCTTT. Translating it yields CALGEPLPELIVLGGLYTDKLIF.

This sequence joins TRDV1 and TRDJ1, with D maybe TRDD3 (7 bases). CDR1 is TSWWSYY, CDR2 QGS, per germline. The CDR3 sequence is 16 residues long. Trimming removed 2 bases from V and 10 bases from J, with 23 bases in between. CDR3 DNA: TGTGCTCTTGGGGAATGTCCTACGGGGGATCCGGGCGGACTCATCTTT. It encodes CALGECPTGDPGGLIF.

The chain combines TRDV1 with TRDJ1, with 7 bases aligning to TRDD2. In germline, CDR1 is TSWWSYY, CDR2 QGS. The V segment lost 4 bases and the J segment 0 bases; nucleotides outside the gene matches: 20. The CDR3 runs to 20 residues. The chain's CDR3 is CALGGIPTPEGVGHTDKLIF. DNA for the CDR3: TGTGCTCTTGGGGGGATTCCTACGCCAGAAGGTGTTGGACACACCGATAAACTCATCTTT.